These 12 T cell receptor beta chains originate from one sample sequenced in a study of T cells after yellow fever vaccination. From the 5' RACE reads, TCRdb called clonotypes with MiXCR, one entry per CDR3 protein. The profile covers approximately 550,000 distinct CDR3 sequences, with 15% to 20% appearing a single time and over 11% taken by the ten largest. The sample here was PBMCs, taken 15 days after the yellow fever booster vaccination. The receptors were gathered from a man younger than 40 who received the YFV17D yellow fever vaccine.

V usage is TRBV23-1 and J usage is TRBJ2-1; 9 bases map to TRBD2. TRBV23-1 is filed as an ORF, its function uncertain. CDR3 length equals 16 residues. Trimming cost V 3 bases and J 2 bases; bases outside gene matches: 5. CDR3 sequence (DNA): TGCGCCAGCAGTCAGAGTAGCGGGAGACCCTACAATGAGCAGTTCTTC. Translated, it gives CASSQSSGRPYNEQFF.

The rearrangement joins TRBV7-2 to TRBJ2-7; 7 positions agree with TRBD2. This CDR3 has 13 amino acids. Germline CDR1 is SGHTA and CDR2 is FQGNSA. After removal of 5 bases from V and 7 bases from J, the junction contained 8 bases not matched to a gene. Here the CDR3 reads CASSPGTMREQYF. DNA for the CDR3: TGTGCCAGCAGCCCCGGGACTATGAGGGAGCAGTACTTC.

This clonotype was observed a few times. This chain links TRBV20-1 with TRBJ2-2; D remains unclear. V shed 6 bases and J shed 5 bases, with 10 bases lying between them. The CDR3 has 12 residues. Germline-derived CDR1 and CDR2 are DFQATT and SNEGSKA (reference sequence). In DNA form, the CDR3 reads TGCAGTGCCAATCCCGGGACCGGGGAGCTGTTTTTT. This codes for CSANPGTGELFF.

This clonotype was picked up one time. The rearrangement uses TRBV10-2 and TRBJ1-3, with D unclear. The CDR3 extends over 13 amino acids. The V and J ends lost 0 bases and 12 bases respectively, with 12 bases between them. The germline gives CDR1 WSHSY, CDR2 SAAADI. CDR3 protein: CASSESSLQSIYF. Written as DNA, the CDR3 is TGCGCCAGCAGTGAGTCGAGTCTCCAGAGCATATATTTT.

This clonotype was seen a handful of times. This chain connects TRBV7-3 to TRBJ1-1; unclear D gene. Germline CDR1 SGHTA, CDR2 FQGTGA. Trimming removed 4 bases from V and 6 bases from J, with 12 bases in between. The CDR3 contains 13 residues. CDR3 DNA sequence: TGTGCCAGCAGCTCCCGGTCAAGGGCTGAAGCTTTCTTT. Translation: CASSSRSRAEAFF.

The CDR3 spells CASRPGGATEAFF. In nucleotides, the CDR3 is TGTGCCAGCAGGCCCGGGGGGGCCACTGAAGCTTTCTTT. The chain is built from TRBV7-2 and TRBJ1-1, with TRBD1 as a possible D gene (6 bases). The CDR3 runs 13 residues. CDR1 SGHTA and CDR2 FQGNSA come from the germline V gene. V shed 6 bases and J shed 4 bases, with 12 bases lying between them.

The rearrangement uses TRBV20-1 and TRBJ2-2; a weak D match, TRBD2 (7 bases). Germline V lookup: CDR1 DFQATT, CDR2 SNEGSKA (reference sequence). The CDR3 totals 15 residues. V gave up 1 base and J gave up 1 base, with 10 bases separating them. CDR3 in DNA: TGCAGTGCTAGAGCGGGGGGCTTGAACACCGGGGAGCTGTTTTTT. Translating gives CSARAGGLNTGELFF.

The rearrangement links TRBV29-1 to TRBJ2-5; TRBD1 might be the D (6 bases). CDR3 size: 12 residues. With 5 bases removed from V and 5 bases from J, the gap between germline ends came to 12 bases. Germline CDR1 is SQVTM and CDR2 is ANQGSEA. CDR3 DNA: TGCAGCGTTTTATCAGGGGCGGAGACCCAGTACTTC. Its protein is CSVLSGAETQYF. Supplemented by reference TRBV29-1 and TRBJ2-5, the full variable domain reads SAVISQKPSRDICQRGTSLTIQCQVDSQVTMMFWYRQQPGQSLTLIATANQGSEATYESGFVIDKFPISRPNLTFSTLTVSNMSPEDSSIYLCSVLSGAETQYFGPGTRLLVL.

This clonotype was seen a single time. V is TRBV30 and J is TRBJ2-1; D might be TRBD2 (5 bases). Germline V gene lookup returns CDR1 GTSNPN and CDR2 SVGIG (reference sequence). The CDR3 has 13 residues. V lost 1 base and J lost 8, with 12 bases in between. CDR3 sequence (DNA): TGTGCCTGGAGTGAACTAGTTCCCCATGAGCAGTTCTTC. Amino acid sequence: CAWSELVPHEQFF.

In this sample, this clonotype turned up a few times. V is TRBV18 and J is TRBJ2-5; D ambiguous. Trimming stripped 3 bases from V and 0 bases from J, with 11 bases between. Germline loops: CDR1 KGHSH, CDR2 LQKENI. The CDR3 extends over 15 amino acids. The CDR3 here is CASSPPPQYQETQYF. CDR3 sequence (DNA): TGTGCCAGCTCACCCCCCCCTCAGTACCAAGAGACCCAGTACTTC.

As to this clonotype: Being one base from a much bigger clone, this may be a read error. CDR3: CARSYEVNTGELFF. In nucleotides, the CDR3 is TGTGCCAGGAGTTACGAGGTGAACACCGGGGAGCTGTTTTTT. The rearrangement uses TRBV6-5 and TRBJ2-2; D not resolved. Germline CDR1 is MNHEY and CDR2 is SVGAGI. This CDR3 is built from 14 residues.

The rearrangement uses TRBV5-1 and TRBJ1-1; D is unclear. CDR1 and CDR2 from the germline V gene are SGHRS and YFSETQ. Between the trimmed V and J ends, which lost 5 bases and 0 bases, there was a span of 8 bases. This CDR3 has 13 amino acids. Here the CDR3 reads CASREGLNTEAFF. CDR3 nucleotide sequence: TGCGCCAGCAGAGAGGGTCTGAACACTGAAGCTTTCTTT.